Listed here are 19 T cell receptor beta chains from one sample, sequenced in a study of regulatory T cells in long-lasting Graves disease. Time point here: persistent/refractory GD, antithyroid drugs over 5 years with positive TRAb. Extracted RNA from PBMCs served as the source of the TCR library. Sequencing libraries for TCR beta were prepared with iRepertoire HTBI primers and Arm-PCR of CDR3 regions. TCRdb reprocessed the multiplex PCR reads via MiXCR and lists one record per CDR3 protein. The table includes under 450,000 distinct CDR3 sequences, around 24% detected once. The sample was peripheral blood mononuclear cells (PBMCs), taken when the disease was refractory, from a patient treated with antithyroid drugs. These receptors all stem from a female donor with Graves disease.

This clonotype was recorded many times. CDR3 sequence: CASSLRQGASGANVLTF. CDR3 DNA sequence: TGTGCCAGCAGTCTTAGACAGGGGGCCTCTGGGGCCAACGTCCTGACTTTC. V gene TRBV27 combines with J gene TRBJ2-6, with 10 positions matching TRBD1. The CDR3 totals 17 residues. With V trimmed by 5 bases and J by 0 bases, 4 bases remained unmatched. Germline V lookup: CDR1 MNHEY, CDR2 SMNVEV (reference sequence).

As for this clonotype: A read error may explain this, as a much larger clone is one base away. The chain carries TRBV15 and TRBJ2-5, with D possibly being TRBD1 (7 bases). Germline CDR1 LNHNV, CDR2 YYDKDF (reference sequence). This CDR3 has 17 residues. CDR3 bases: TGTGCCACCAGCAGGGGGGGATTGGGACAGATCCAAGAGGCCCAGTACTTC. It translates to CATSRGGLGQIQEAQYF.

The chain uses TRBV15 and TRBJ1-6, with a weak D call TRBD1 (6 bases). Germline CDR1 and CDR2: LNHNV and YYDKDF (reference sequence). V lost 2 bases to trimming and J lost 13 bases, with 12 bases between them. This CDR3 comprises 13 residues. CDR3 protein: CATSRQGSAPLHF. The CDR3 DNA is TGTGCCACCAGCAGACAGGGGTCGGCGCCCCTCCACTTT.

This CDR3 is CASSQYSGGLYEQYF. CDR3 coding DNA: TGTGCCAGCAGCCAATACTCGGGAGGGCTCTACGAGCAGTACTTC. This sequence joins TRBV14 and TRBJ2-7, with 8 bases fitting TRBD2. CDR1 is SGHDN and CDR2 is FVKESK in the germline V gene. V lost 2 bases to trimming and J lost 3 bases; unmatched junction nucleotides: 6. The CDR3 has 15 residues.

With regard to this clonotype: A much bigger clone sits one base away, suggesting this may be a read error. V gene TRBV11-1 combines with J gene TRBJ2-7; 7 bases match TRBD1. CDR1 and CDR2 (germline): SGHAT, FQDESV (reference sequence). The CDR3 extends over 15 amino acids. J was trimmed by 3 bases and V by 5 bases; bases with no gene match: 10. CDR3 residues: CASSLGQENFYEQYF. In DNA form, the CDR3 reads TGTGCCAGCAGCCTCGGACAGGAGAATTTCTACGAGCAGTACTTC.

The J gene is TRBJ1-1, the V gene TRBV28; no clear D gene. Germline V gene data show CDR1 as MDHEN and CDR2 as SYDVKM. Trimming left V 3 bases short and J 4 bases short, with 12 bases between. The CDR3 contains 14 residues. In DNA, the CDR3 is TGTGCCAGCAGTTTGGAGGCAGAGAGCACTGAAGCTTTCTTT. Protein sequence: CASSLEAESTEAFF.

This clonotype was counted at least ten times. The chain links TRBV9 to TRBJ2-2; D ambiguous. The germline V gene encodes CDR1 SGDLS and CDR2 YYNGEE. The CDR3 consists of 14 residues. With 0 bases removed from V and 2 bases from J, the gap between germline ends came to 5 bases. The CDR3 DNA follows: TGTGCCAGCAGCGTAGAGGCAAACACCGGGGAGCTGTTTTTT. Protein product: CASSVEANTGELFF.

As to this clonotype: A much larger clone differs from this one at a single base, so this may be a read error. Without the conserved terminal phenylalanine or tryptophan, this CDR3 likely stems from a read error. The gene calls are TRBV28 and TRBJ2-7; 7 nucleotides align to TRBD1. In germline, CDR1 is MDHEN, CDR2 SYDVKM. This CDR3 spans 15 amino acids. The ends lost 5 bases at V and 6 bases at J; junction bases unmatched: 13. The CDR3 bases are TGTGCCAGCAGTCTCAGGGGACAGACCTCCGCCGAGCAGTACTCC. Its protein is CASSLRGQTSAEQYS.

This clonotype was observed at least ten times. This chain links TRBV12-5 with TRBJ1-2; D possibly corresponds to TRBD1 (6 bases). Trimming cost V 1 base and J 4 bases, with 7 bases left between them. Looked up from germline, CDR1 is LGHNT and CDR2 is FRNRAP. The CDR3 extends over 13 amino acids. CDR3 loop: CASGLGRGYGYTF. The CDR3 coding sequence is TGTGCTAGTGGTTTGGGCAGGGGCTATGGCTACACCTTC.

CDR3: CASSLSGKYNEQFF. In DNA form, the CDR3 reads TGTGCCAGCAGCCTGAGCGGAAAGTACAATGAGCAGTTCTTC. The chain couples TRBV12-3 or TRBV12-4 to TRBJ2-1; D might be TRBD2 (5 bases). The length of the CDR3 is 14 residues. Trimming pared 6 bases from V and 4 bases from J, leaving 13 bases between.

V gene TRBV10-3 combines with J gene TRBJ1-2, with D hard to call. Germline assignment: CDR1 ENHRY and CDR2 SYGVKD. The CDR3 is 13 residues long. The V and J ends lost 3 bases and 8 bases respectively, with 13 bases between them. CDR3 residues: CAISETIEEGYTF. CDR3 sequence (DNA): TGTGCCATCAGTGAAACGATTGAGGAAGGCTACACCTTC.

This clonotype was observed a handful of times. The chain is built from TRBV6-2 or TRBV6-3 and TRBJ2-7; a possible D gene is TRBD2 (5 bases). Germline V lookup: CDR1 MNHEY, CDR2 SVGEGT. Trimming pared 6 bases from V and 3 bases from J, leaving 9 bases between. This CDR3 region has 12 residues. The CDR3 DNA follows: TGTGCCAGCAGCCACGGGGTCTACGAGCAGTACTTC. This gives the protein CASSHGVYEQYF.

This clonotype was counted only a few times. The chain carries TRBV19 and TRBJ1-2; 7 bases line up with TRBD1. This CDR3 contains 15 residues. V shed 7 bases and J 1 base; nucleotides not matched to a gene: 9. Germline V gene lookup returns CDR1 LNHDA and CDR2 SQIVND (reference sequence). The CDR3 nucleotides are TGTGCCAGTAATCGAGCAGGGGGGGGTAACTATGGCTACACCTTC. This sequence encodes CASNRAGGGNYGYTF.

This chain connects TRBV19 to TRBJ1-2; D is ambiguous. The CDR3 consists of 13 residues. Per germline, CDR1 LNHDA and CDR2 SQIVND (reference sequence). V lost 4 bases and J lost 2, with 8 bases in between. CDR3 region: CASSRPANYGYTF. The CDR3 bases are TGTGCCAGTAGTAGGCCAGCGAACTATGGCTACACCTTC. Variable domain in full (rest from reference TRBV19 and TRBJ1-2): DGGITQSPKYLFRKEGQNVTLSCEQNLNHDAMYWYRQDPGQGLRLIYYSQIVNDFQKGDIAEGYSVSREKKESFPLTVTSAQKNPTAFYLCASSRPANYGYTFGSGTRLTVV.

The rearrangement links TRBV29-1 to TRBJ2-4; tentatively, D is TRBD2 (6 bases). CDR1 is SQVTM, CDR2 ANQGSEA, per germline. The CDR3 length is 14 residues. Trimming took 6 bases from V and 1 from J, leaving 13 bases between them. The CDR3, as DNA: TGCAGCGTCGGTCGGGGGAGTGCCAAAAACATTCAGTACTTC. Amino acid sequence: CSVGRGSAKNIQYF.

This clonotype occurred many times. The chain joins TRBV6-5 to TRBJ1-4, with a weak D call TRBD1 (5 bases). Trimming left V 2 bases short and J 2 bases short, with 12 bases between. Germline V lookup: CDR1 MNHEY, CDR2 SVGAGI. There are 16 residues in the CDR3. CDR3 region: CASSYTEGTTNEKLFF. CDR3 coding DNA: TGTGCCAGCAGTTACACCGAGGGGACGACTAATGAAAAACTGTTTTTT.

The chain is built from TRBV25-1 and TRBJ2-7; D remains ambiguous. This CDR3 region has 13 residues. CDR1 and CDR2 from the germline V gene are MGHDK and SYGVNS. V dropped 2 bases and J dropped 1 base, with 6 bases sitting between them. Here the CDR3 reads CASSERKSYEQYF. Here the CDR3 DNA reads TGTGCCAGCAGTGAACGGAAATCCTACGAGCAGTACTTC.

This clonotype was recorded a few times. The chain joins TRBV29-1 to TRBJ2-7; 16 bases align to TRBD2. V was clipped by 6 bases and J by 7 bases; unmatched bases: 3. This CDR3 comprises 13 residues. CDR1 is SQVTM and CDR2 is ANQGSEA in the germline V gene. The CDR3 nucleotides are TGCAGCGTGGGACTAGCGGGAGGGTCGGAGCAGTACTTC. Translated, it gives CSVGLAGGSEQYF.

This clonotype has at least ten counts. The gene calls are TRBV2 and TRBJ2-7, with 9 bases matching TRBD1. Trimming at V came to 6 bases and at J to 3 bases, leaving 3 bases not matched to a gene. The CDR3 is made up of 13 amino acids. The germline V gene has CDR1 SNHLY and CDR2 FYNNEI. Here the CDR3 DNA reads TGTGCCAGCAGCATGACAGGGGGCTACGAGCAGTACTTC. This encodes CASSMTGGYEQYF.